One sample yielded the 15 T cell receptor beta chains listed below, sequenced in a study of STAT5B mutations in CD4+ large granular lymphocyte leukemia. Here immunoSEQ multiplex PCR was the method, and the copy in TCRdb shows in-frame clones only, minus some. The sample carries some 35,000 clones, about nine tenths recorded once. Material: CD4+ T cells from blood buffy coats. The source of these receptors is a human donor in good health.

This chain links TRBV7-2 with TRBJ2-5; D gene unclear. The CDR3 runs to 12 residues. CDR1 is SGHTA and CDR2 is FQGNSA in the germline V gene. The V end was cut by 4 bases, the J end by 5 bases, with 8 bases between. CDR3 protein: CASSSLSETQYF. The DNA for the CDR3 is TGTGCCAGCAGCTCACTAAGTGAGACCCAGTACTTC.

This clone was observed a single time. The chain carries TRBV7-2 and TRBJ1-5, with D possibly matching TRBD1 (6 bases). Germline V gene data show CDR1 as SGHTA and CDR2 as FQGNSA. Trimming stripped 1 base from V and 4 bases from J, with 8 bases between. CDR3 length: 14 residues. This chain's CDR3 is CASSLVQGNQPQHF. Here the CDR3 DNA reads TGTGCCAGCAGCTTAGTGCAGGGGAATCAGCCCCAGCATTTT.

This chain uses TRBV5-1 with TRBJ2-4, with D perhaps TRBD1 or TRBD2 (5 bases each). V lost 4 bases and J lost 3, with 17 bases in between. The CDR3 loop spans 16 amino acids. The germline CDR1 and CDR2 sequences are SGHRS and YFSETQ. In DNA form, the CDR3 reads TGCGCCAGCAGCCTCGCTGGGGGACGGGGCAAAAACATTCAGTACTTC. This sequence encodes CASSLAGGRGKNIQYF.

CDR3 nucleotide sequence: TGTGCCAGTAGTATTTTGGGAGGGGACTATGGCTACACCTTC. As protein: CASSILGGDYGYTF. V usage is TRBV19 and J usage is TRBJ1-2; weak D call: TRBD1 (5 bases). The CDR3 runs to 14 residues. Germline V gene data show CDR1 as LNHDA and CDR2 as SQIVND (reference sequence). V lost 3 bases and J 3 bases, leaving 11 bases between the germline ends. Full variable domain (missing parts from reference TRBV19 and TRBJ1-2): DGGITQSPKYLFRKEGQNVTLSCEQNLNHDAMYWYRQDPGQGLRLIYYSQIVNDFQKGDIAEGYSVSREKKESFPLTVTSAQKNPTAFYLCASSILGGDYGYTFGSGTRLTVV.

This chain joins TRBV4-3 and TRBJ1-5; D perhaps matches TRBD1 (5 bases). Per the germline V gene, CDR1 is LGHNA and CDR2 is YSLEER. This CDR3 has 14 residues. The V end lost 4 bases, the J end lost 7 bases, and 14 bases lay between the germline ends. The CDR3: CASSPEGTGQPQHF. CDR3 bases: TGCGCCAGCAGCCCCGAAGGGACTGGCCAGCCCCAGCATTTT.

The count of this clone is one. V is TRBV7-9 and J is TRBJ2-5; D gene uncertain. V was clipped by 5 bases and J by 4 bases, with 8 bases between them. Germline V gene data show CDR1 as SEHNR and CDR2 as FQNEAQ (reference sequence). CDR3 size: 12 residues. The CDR3 DNA is TGTGCCAGCAGCGGGGATTCAGAGACCCAGTACTTC. Translated: CASSGDSETQYF.

This clone showed up just a few times. The chain uses TRBV29-1 and TRBJ1-5, with D tentatively TRBD1 (5 bases). The CDR3 sequence is 14 residues long. Germline values: CDR1 SQVTM, CDR2 ANQGSEA. The ends were cut back, 6 bases at V and 6 bases at J, with 18 bases in the middle. CDR3 nucleotides: TGCAGCGTCGGGGGGGGAGAGGGCGGTCAGCCCCAGCATTTT. This codes for CSVGGGEGGQPQHF. The variable domain in full, with the rest retrieved from reference TRBV29-1 and TRBJ1-5, is SAVISQKPSRDICQRGTSLTIQCQVDSQVTMMFWYRQQPGQSLTLIATANQGSEATYESGFVIDKFPISRPNLTFSTLTVSNMSPEDSSIYLCSVGGGEGGQPQHFGDGTRLSIL.

V gene TRBV6-6 combines with J gene TRBJ1-2; 8 nucleotides align to TRBD1. CDR3 size: 14 residues. Germline CDR1 and CDR2: MNHNY and SVGAGI (reference sequence). V lost 10 bases and J lost 4; bases outside the gene matches: 11. The DNA for the CDR3 is TGTGCCACCGACGGACAGGGTCTTTCCTATGGCTACACCTTC. This codes for CATDGQGLSYGYTF.

The V and J genes are TRBV7-8 and TRBJ1-3; no definite D call. Per germline, CDR1 SGHVS and CDR2 FQNEAQ. The length of the CDR3 is 20 residues. V was cut by 1 base and J by 0 bases, with 22 bases left in between. The chain's CDR3 is CASSLDQAHAIKSSGNTIYF. The CDR3 DNA sequence: TGTGCCAGCAGCTTAGATCAGGCTCACGCGATAAAAAGCTCTGGAAACACCATATATTTT.

V and J are TRBV9 and TRBJ2-5; D not certain. This CDR3 is built from 12 residues. CDR1 is SGDLS, CDR2 YYNGEE, per germline. Between the trimmed V and J ends, which lost 0 bases and 4 bases, there was a span of 4 bases. The CDR3: CASSVGGETQYF. The CDR3 nucleotides are TGTGCCAGCAGCGTAGGCGGAGAGACCCAGTACTTC.

The chain uses TRBV5-1 and TRBJ1-1; D remains ambiguous. The CDR3 spans 14 residues. Trimming took 0 bases from V and 0 from J, leaving 6 bases between them. Germline CDR1 SGHRS, CDR2 YFSETQ. CDR3 in DNA: TGCGCCAGCAGCTTGGAAGGGATGAACACTGAAGCTTTCTTT. The encoded protein is CASSLEGMNTEAFF.

The V gene is TRBV13, the J gene TRBJ1-6; D is ambiguous. The CDR3 has 14 residues. Germline-derived CDR1 and CDR2 are PRHDT and FYEKMQ (reference sequence). The CDR3 is CATSRLPDNSPLHF. DNA for the CDR3: TGTGCTACCAGCAGGCTCCCTGATAATTCACCCCTCCACTTT.

This clone was observed a handful of times. The V call is TRBV30, the J call TRBJ1-5, with a weak D call TRBD1 (5 bases). The CDR3 is 14 amino acids. Germline V gives CDR1 GTSNPN, CDR2 SVGIG (reference sequence). Trimming cost V 2 bases and J 10 bases, with 18 bases left between them. This chain's CDR3 is CAWSREFGTGPQHF. The CDR3 nucleotides read TGTGCCTGGAGTCGGGAGTTCGGTACAGGACCCCAGCATTTT.

The rearrangement uses TRBV9 and TRBJ2-7; TRBD2 is a possible D gene (6 bases). V was trimmed by 0 bases and J by 2 bases, leaving 15 bases between them. The CDR3 loop spans 16 amino acids. Germline CDR1 SGDLS, CDR2 YYNGEE. The CDR3 DNA is TGTGCCAGCAGCGTAGGGAGCCAGCGGGCCCCCTACGAGCAGTACTTC. This sequence encodes CASSVGSQRAPYEQYF.

This clone has just a few counts. The rearrangement links TRBV5-1 to TRBJ1-1, with D perhaps matching TRBD1 (5 bases). This CDR3 is 15 amino acids long. Trimming stripped 5 bases from V and 0 bases from J, with 14 bases between. From germline, CDR1 is SGHRS and CDR2 YFSETQ. CDR3 loop: CASSPAGTMNTEAFF. The DNA for the CDR3 is TGCGCCAGCAGTCCGGCAGGGACTATGAACACTGAAGCTTTCTTT.